This T cell receptor beta chain was captured in a study of regulatory T cells in long-lasting Graves disease. This clonotype has a count of ten or more. Sequencing libraries for TCR beta were prepared with iRepertoire HTBI primers and Arm-PCR of CDR3 regions. TCRdb re-called the multiplex PCR reads with MiXCR, one entry per CDR3 protein. The sample lists 350,000 to 550,000 distinct CDR3 sequences, 14% occurring once. The time point is: newly diagnosed GD, antithyroid drugs for less than 3 months. RNA extracted from PBMCs served as the sequencing template. V gave up 5 bases and J gave up 14 bases, with 13 bases separating them. Looked up from germline, CDR1 is SGHVS and CDR2 is FNYEAQ. This CDR3 contains 12 residues. The sample was also linked to a second study, of T cells in Graves' hyperthyroidism and ophthalmopathy.

The TCR comes from a woman aged 45-65 years with Graves disease. This chain connects TRBV7-6 to TRBJ1-6; no clear D. The sample was peripheral blood mononuclear cells (PBMCs), taken at new diagnosis, from a patient treated with antithyroid drugs. CDR3 bases: TGTGCCAGCAGCGCCCTCAGTGGGGCCCTCCACTTT. This gives the protein CASSALSGALHF.